One sample yielded the 15 T cell receptor beta chains listed below, sequenced in a study of blood T cell repertoires in COVID-19. Generated by immunoSEQ multiplex PCR, the TCRdb table keeps only in-frame clones and is missing some. The sample records around 100,000 clones, over 70% being singletons. Specimen: peripheral blood. The receptors originated from a man older than 75 with acute or convalescent COVID-19.

The V call is TRBV11-3, the J call TRBJ1-1, with 9 bases lining up with TRBD1. Trimming at V came to 3 bases and at J to 2 bases, leaving 4 bases not matched to a gene. The CDR3 has 15 residues. The germline gives CDR1 SGHNT, CDR2 YENEEA. The CDR3 coding sequence is TGTGCCAGCAGCTTGACAGGGGGGGGCAACACTGAAGCTTTCTTT. It is translated as CASSLTGGGNTEAFF.

CDR3 in DNA: TGTGCCAGCAGCCTCCGACAGGTTGGCGCCGGGGAGCTGTTTTTT. It codes for CASSLRQVGAGELFF. The chain employs TRBV7-3 and TRBJ2-2; D may be TRBD1 (6 bases). Trimming removed 5 bases at V and 6 bases at J, with 16 bases between. CDR3 length: 15 residues. Germline CDR1 and CDR2: SGHTA and FQGTGA.

The chain employs TRBV7-2 and TRBJ2-5, with a weak D call TRBD2 (6 bases). Trimming cost V 3 bases and J 6 bases, with 14 bases left between them. The CDR3 sequence is 14 residues long. The germline V gene encodes CDR1 SGHTA and CDR2 FQGNSA. DNA of the CDR3: TGTGCCAGCAGCTTTACGGGAGTAGTGAAGACCCAGTACTTC. The encoded protein is CASSFTGVVKTQYF.

The chain employs TRBV7-8 and TRBJ1-5; unclear D gene. Trimming shortened V by 4 bases and J by 5 bases, and 15 bases separated the two germline ends. CDR1 is SGHVS, CDR2 FQNEAQ, per germline. This CDR3 is built from 15 residues. In DNA form, the CDR3 reads TGTGCCAGCAGCTCGGAGCTAAACCCTCATCAGCCCCAGCATTTT. Translating it yields CASSSELNPHQPQHF.

V and J are TRBV7-8 and TRBJ2-7; weak D call: TRBD2 (7 bases). This CDR3 has 15 residues. Germline CDR1 SGHVS, CDR2 FQNEAQ. V was trimmed by 1 base and J by 3 bases, leaving 13 bases between them. This CDR3 reads CASSLEAGAFYEQYF. The CDR3 region has the DNA TGTGCCAGCAGCTTAGAGGCGGGGGCCTTCTACGAGCAGTACTTC.

The rearrangement links TRBV10-3 to TRBJ1-2; 7 bases map to TRBD1. V lost 6 bases to trimming and J lost 4 bases; unmatched junction nucleotides: 5. CDR3 length: 13 residues. In germline, CDR1 is ENHRY, CDR2 SYGVKD. CDR3 bases: TGTGCCATCAGCGAACAGGGGCCCTATGGCTACACCTTC. It yields the protein CAISEQGPYGYTF.

V gene TRBV6-2 or TRBV6-3 combines with J gene TRBJ1-5, with 7 bases that match TRBD1. V lost 8 bases, J lost 4 bases, and 5 bases stayed unmatched. Germline V gene lookup returns CDR1 MNHEY and CDR2 SVGEGT. The CDR3 runs to 13 residues. The CDR3 coding sequence is TGTGCCAGCCGCCGACAGGGTAATCAGCCCCAGCATTTT. It translates to CASRRQGNQPQHF.

The genes are TRBV3-1 (or the pseudogene TRBV3-2) and TRBJ1-5; no reliable D call. V was shortened by 4 bases and J by 6 bases, with 13 bases between the two germline ends. Germline-derived CDR1 and CDR2 are LGHDT and YNNKEL (reference sequence). The CDR3 runs to 14 residues. CDR3 region: CASSPREWAQPQHF. For the CDR3, the DNA is TGTGCCAGCAGCCCCCGGGAGTGGGCTCAGCCCCAGCATTTT.

The chain recombines TRBV11-3 with TRBJ2-2, with 7 bases identical to TRBD2. The CDR3 runs to 15 residues. Germline assignment: CDR1 SGHNT and CDR2 YENEEA. The V gene end was trimmed by 6 bases and the J gene end by 4 bases; junction bases not matched to a gene: 8. The CDR3 sequence is CASSPAGVSTGELFF. CDR3 nucleotides: TGTGCCAGCAGTCCCGCGGGAGTGAGCACCGGGGAGCTGTTTTTT. Full variable domain (remainder filled in from reference TRBV11-3 and TRBJ2-2): EAGVVQSPRYKIIEKKQPVAFWCNPISGHNTLYWYLQNLGQGPELLIRYENEEAVDDSQLPKDRFSAERLKGVDSTLKIQPAELGDSAVYLCASSPAGVSTGELFFGEGSRLTVL.

This chain uses TRBV5-1 with TRBJ2-7; TRBD1 is a possible D gene (5 bases). Trimming cost V 4 bases and J 1 base, with 9 bases left between them. The CDR3 is made up of 13 amino acids. Germline V gives CDR1 SGHRS, CDR2 YFSETQ. Written as DNA, the CDR3 is TGCGCCAGCAGCATTACAGGTTCCTACGAGCAGTACTTC. It encodes CASSITGSYEQYF.

This clone was seen only once. The chain uses TRBV10-3 and TRBJ2-7, with 7 bases aligning to TRBD2. The J segment lost 6 bases and the V segment lost 0 bases, leaving 5 bases of the junction unmatched. The germline V gene encodes CDR1 ENHRY and CDR2 SYGVKD. The CDR3 sequence is 14 residues long. The CDR3 sequence: CAISESARGSEQYF. The CDR3 DNA sequence: TGTGCCATCAGTGAGTCGGCGCGGGGGAGCGAGCAGTACTTC.

The rearrangement links TRBV19 to TRBJ2-7; 7 nucleotides match TRBD1. The length of the CDR3 is 14 residues. The germline gives CDR1 LNHDA, CDR2 SQIVND (reference sequence). Trimming at V came to 3 bases and at J to 2 bases, leaving 4 bases not matched to a gene. In DNA, the CDR3 is TGTGCCAGTAGTATCCGACAGGGAACCTACGAGCAGTACTTC. Translation: CASSIRQGTYEQYF.

The chain links TRBV6-6 to TRBJ1-1, with D unclear. Germline V gives CDR1 MNHNY, CDR2 SVGAGI (reference sequence). The CDR3 totals 12 residues. Trimming stripped 0 bases from V and 11 bases from J, with 10 bases between. The CDR3 nucleotides read TGTGCCAGCAGTTACTCGGGAAGGGAGGCTTTCTTT. It specifies CASSYSGREAFF.

This chain links TRBV21-1 with TRBJ1-4. TRBV21-1 has pseudogene status. The CDR3 extends over 15 amino acids. The CDR3 sequence is CASSSRSATNEKLFF. The CDR3 nucleotides read TGTGCCAGCAGCTCGCGTTCCGCAACTAATGAAAAACTGTTTTTT.

The chain is built from TRBV27 and TRBJ1-2, with TRBD1 identical over 9 bases. CDR1 is MNHEY and CDR2 is SMNVEV in the germline V gene (reference sequence). The CDR3 is 12 amino acids. After removal of 6 bases from V and 6 bases from J, the junction contained 2 bases not matched to a gene. CDR3 sequence reads: CASSRTGDGYTF. CDR3 coding DNA: TGTGCCAGCAGCAGGACAGGGGATGGCTACACCTTC.